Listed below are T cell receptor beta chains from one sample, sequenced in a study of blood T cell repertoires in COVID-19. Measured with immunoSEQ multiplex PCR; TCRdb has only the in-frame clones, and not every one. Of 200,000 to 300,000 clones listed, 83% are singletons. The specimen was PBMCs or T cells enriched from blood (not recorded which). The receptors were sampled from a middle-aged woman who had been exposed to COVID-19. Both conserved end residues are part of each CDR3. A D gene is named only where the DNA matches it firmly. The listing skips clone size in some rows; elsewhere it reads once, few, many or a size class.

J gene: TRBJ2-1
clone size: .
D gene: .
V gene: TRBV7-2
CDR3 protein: CASSLGLAMDEQFF
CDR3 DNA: TGTGCCAGCAGCTTAGGTCTAGCGATGGATGAGCAGTTCTTC

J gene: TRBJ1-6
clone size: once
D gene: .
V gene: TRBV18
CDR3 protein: CASSFGQQLNSPLHF
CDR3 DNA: TGTGCCAGCTCATTCGGACAGCAGCTTAATTCACCCCTCCACTTT

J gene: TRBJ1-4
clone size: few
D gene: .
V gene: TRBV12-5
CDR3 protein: CASGRHGGDEKLFF
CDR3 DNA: TGTGCTAGTGGTCGACACGGGGGGGATGAAAAACTGTTTTTT

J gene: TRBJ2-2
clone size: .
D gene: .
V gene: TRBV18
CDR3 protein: CASSPGISGNTGELFF
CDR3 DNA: TGTGCCAGCTCACCTGGGATTAGCGGGAACACCGGGGAGCTGTTTTTT

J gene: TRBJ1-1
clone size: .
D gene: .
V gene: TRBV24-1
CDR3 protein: CATSVYTGKGDGDTEAFF
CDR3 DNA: TGTGCCACCAGTGTCTATACAGGGAAAGGGGACGGGGACACTGAAGCTTTCTTT

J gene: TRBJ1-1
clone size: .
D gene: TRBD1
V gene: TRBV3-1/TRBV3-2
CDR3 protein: CASSQGGQLMAFF
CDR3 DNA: TGTGCCAGCAGCCAAGGGGGACAGTTAATGGCTTTCTTT

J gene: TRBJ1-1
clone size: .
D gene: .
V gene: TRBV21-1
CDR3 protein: CASTLVIPEAFF
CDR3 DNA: TGTGCCAGCACCTTAGTCATACCTGAAGCTTTCTTT

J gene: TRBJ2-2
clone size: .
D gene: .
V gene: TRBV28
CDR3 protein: CASTFTGELFF
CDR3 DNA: TGTGCCAGCACCTTTACCGGGGAGCTGTTTTTT

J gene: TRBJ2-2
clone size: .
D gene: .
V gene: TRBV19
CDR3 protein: CASSISGDTGELFF
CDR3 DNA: TGTGCCAGTAGTATTTCAGGGGACACCGGGGAGCTGTTTTTT

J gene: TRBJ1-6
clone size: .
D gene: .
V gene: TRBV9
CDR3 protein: CASSVKVGGPDNSPLHF
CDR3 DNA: TGTGCCAGCAGCGTAAAGGTCGGAGGACCCGATAATTCACCCCTCCACTTT

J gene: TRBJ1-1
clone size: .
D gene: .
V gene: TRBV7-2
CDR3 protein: CASSRTQTNTEAFF
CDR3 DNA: TGTGCCAGCAGCCGGACACAAACGAACACTGAAGCTTTCTTT

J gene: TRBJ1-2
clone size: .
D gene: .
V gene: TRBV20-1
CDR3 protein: CSASSGDYGYTF
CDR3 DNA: TGCAGTGCTAGTTCGGGGGACTATGGCTACACCTTC